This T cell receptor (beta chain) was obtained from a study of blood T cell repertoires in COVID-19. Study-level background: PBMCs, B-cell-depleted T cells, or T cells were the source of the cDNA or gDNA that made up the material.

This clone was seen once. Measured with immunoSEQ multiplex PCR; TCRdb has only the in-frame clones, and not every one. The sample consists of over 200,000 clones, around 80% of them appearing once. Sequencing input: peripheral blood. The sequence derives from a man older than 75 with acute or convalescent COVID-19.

The CDR3 loop is CASSNTNQPQHF. DNA for the CDR3: TGTGCCAGCAGTAACACAAATCAGCCCCAGCATTTT. This rearrangement joins TRBV6-6 to TRBJ1-5; D is undetermined. Per germline, CDR1 MNHNY and CDR2 SVGAGI (reference sequence). This CDR3 is 12 amino acids long. The V gene lost 5 bases and the J gene lost 4 bases, with 6 bases spanning the gap.